This T cell receptor beta chain is from a study of response to subunit inactivated influenza vaccine. Study-level findings and limits: Every seasonal influenza vaccination brings in few new T cells, the authors suggested.

TCRdb re-called the RT-PCR reads with MiXCR, one entry per CDR3 protein. The sample yields around 570,000 distinct CDR3 sequences, 6% to 9% seen once. This clonotype showed up many times. The antigen is not known. Sample: PBMCs from blood, taken less than 30 months after vaccination. The TCR originated in a man aged 45 to 75 who received an inactivated influenza vaccine.

The CDR3: CASSLQGGSNQPQHF. CDR3 bases: TGTGCCAGCAGTTTACAGGGGGGAAGCAATCAGCCCCAGCATTTT. This rearrangement joins TRBV12-3 or TRBV12-4 to TRBJ1-5, with 7 bases matching TRBD1. V lost 2 bases, J lost 1 base, and 2 bases stayed unmatched. This CDR3 is built from 15 residues.